These 13 T cell receptor beta chains came from one sample sequenced in a study of immune heterogeneity within non-small cell lung tumors. It was with 32 V and 13 J primers that multiplex PCR amplified TCR beta CDR3. TCRdb reprocessed the multiplex PCR reads via MiXCR and lists one record per CDR3 protein. Of roughly 6,000 distinct CDR3 sequences listed, approximately 23% were seen once; the top ten hold 8.5% to 9.5%. Bulk tumor genomic DNA was the template, and each sample received around 650 ng. In surgery, several biopsies were collected from each primary tumor at widely spaced sites. Undergoing curative surgery were patients whose non-small cell lung cancer was untreated and newly diagnosed. Source material: lung tumor tissue. The receptors come from a man aged 70-80 years with non-small cell lung cancer.

The chain is built from TRBV19 and TRBJ1-5; no clear D gene. The CDR3 is 14 amino acids. Germline CDR1 and CDR2: LNHDA and SQIVND (reference sequence). V shed 6 bases and J shed 5 bases, with 14 bases lying between them. The CDR3 is CASSMGIHDQPQHF. In DNA, the CDR3 is TGTGCCAGTAGCATGGGGATTCACGATCAGCCCCAGCATTTT.

In the case of this clonotype: The junction does not match germline at one end; this may be a read error. V usage is TRBV14 and J usage is TRBJ2-7, with D unresolved. This CDR3 has 12 amino acids. Germline V gene sequence: CDR1 SGHDN, CDR2 FVKESK. CDR3 bases: TGTGCCAACAGCCCGACCCGATACGAGCAGTACTTC. Its protein is CANSPTRYEQYF.

This clonotype was seen ten or more times. The genes are TRBV10-3 and TRBJ2-2; D may correspond to TRBD1 or TRBD2 (5 bases each). The ends were cut back, 4 bases at V and 0 bases at J, with 12 bases in the middle. Germline V lookup: CDR1 ENHRY, CDR2 SYGVKD. The CDR3 has 16 residues. The CDR3 loop reads CAISGGRGSNTGELFF. CDR3 sequence (DNA): TGTGCCATCAGTGGGGGCCGGGGCTCGAACACCGGGGAGCTGTTTTTT.

This clonotype came up many times. V and J are TRBV4-1 and TRBJ2-1; D perhaps matches TRBD2 (6 bases). Deletions cut 1 base from V and 2 bases from J, with 12 bases between. The CDR3 is 16 amino acids. The germline V gene encodes CDR1 MGHRA and CDR2 YSYEKL. The CDR3 loop reads CASSQVRSGPYNEQFF. CDR3 DNA sequence: TGCGCCAGCAGCCAAGTGCGTAGCGGCCCCTACAATGAGCAGTTCTTC.

This chain joins TRBV5-1 and TRBJ1-2; 11 bases map to TRBD1. Per the germline V gene, CDR1 is SGHRS and CDR2 is YFSETQ. There are 13 residues in the CDR3. J gave up 7 bases and V 4 bases, and 3 bases lay outside the gene matches. The CDR3, as DNA: TGCGCCAGCAGCCAAGGGACAGGGGGTGGCTACACCTTC. Protein product: CASSQGTGGGYTF.

This clonotype was observed at least ten times. The chain couples TRBV28 to TRBJ2-1; D perhaps matches TRBD2 (6 bases). The CDR3 loop spans 15 amino acids. V lost 3 bases, J lost 7 bases, and 16 bases lay in between. Germline V gene sequence: CDR1 MDHEN, CDR2 SYDVKM. CDR3 protein: CASSLSAGTGNEQFF. The CDR3 coding sequence is TGTGCCAGCAGTTTGTCGGCGGGAACGGGAAATGAGCAGTTCTTC. The whole variable domain, filled in from reference TRBV28 and TRBJ2-1, reads DVKVTQSSRYLVKRTGEKVFLECVQDMDHENMFWYRQDPGLGLRLIYFSYDVKMKEKGDIPEGYSVSREKKERFSLILESASTNQTSMYLCASSLSAGTGNEQFFGPGTRLTVL.

By sample share, this clonotype is medium-sized. V gene TRBV27 combines with J gene TRBJ1-5; unclear D gene. This CDR3 region has 15 residues. The germline V gene has CDR1 MNHEY and CDR2 SMNVEV (reference sequence). The V and J ends lost 3 bases and 6 bases respectively, with 15 bases between them. The CDR3 sequence is CASSFIGGRIQPQHF. CDR3 nucleotides: TGTGCCAGCAGTTTTATCGGCGGCCGGATTCAGCCCCAGCATTTT.

Remarks on this clonotype: Possible read error: a much larger clone is one base away. The rearrangement links TRBV4-1 to TRBJ1-2; D not certain. Looked up from germline, CDR1 is MGHRA and CDR2 is YSYEKL. V was shortened by 1 base and J by 1 base, with 7 bases between the two germline ends. The CDR3 has 14 amino acids. The chain's CDR3 is CASSQVCGNYGYTF. CDR3 bases: TGCGCCAGCAGCCAAGTTTGTGGTAACTATGGCTACACCTTC.

Concerning this clonotype: Here the CDR3 omits its conserved ending phenylalanine or tryptophan, so a read error is the likely source. Because the CDR3's place on the DNA is in doubt, the DNA is left out and the CDR3 is given as listed by TCRdb. This chain connects TRBV11-2 to TRBJ2-3; the DNA was not compared with TRBD1, the D call given in the table. Germline-derived CDR1 and CDR2 are SGHAT and FQNNGV. The CDR3 length is 17 residues, termini included. CDR3 loop: CASSLERDGQNEQYFGP.

This clonotype occurred a few times. A much larger clone differs by one base, so this may be a read error. The chain employs TRBV20-1 and TRBJ1-1; no reliable D call. This CDR3 has 15 residues. The germline V gene encodes CDR1 DFQATT and CDR2 SNEGSKA (reference sequence). The chain's CDR3 is CSAGDMASLNTEAFF. Here the CDR3 DNA reads TGCAGTGCTGGAGATATGGCCAGCCTGAACACTGAAGCTTTCTTT.

In its sample, this clonotype ranks as medium-sized. V and J are TRBV28 and TRBJ2-4; TRBD2 aligns across 11 bases. V shed 8 bases and J 8 bases; nucleotides not matched to a gene: 14. Germline loops: CDR1 MDHEN, CDR2 SYDVKM. The CDR3 is made up of 16 amino acids. CDR3 protein: CASSSRIAGGPYIQYF. In DNA form, the CDR3 reads TGTGCCAGCTCCAGCAGAATAGCGGGAGGGCCGTACATTCAGTACTTC.

This clonotype was found once. The junction shows a germline mismatch at one end, possibly a read error. J is TRBJ2-2 and V is TRBV14; D is perhaps TRBD2 (6 bases). This CDR3 contains 17 residues. Germline CDR1 SGHDN, CDR2 FVKESK. The CDR3 region is CASSQVKFSINTGGLFF. For the CDR3, the DNA is TGTGCCAGCAGCCAAGTAAAGTTCTCGATAAACACCGGGGGGCTGTTTTTT.

A word on this clonotype: At one end the junction does not follow the germline gene, possibly because of a read error. The V and J genes are TRBV28 and TRBJ2-3; TRBD1 is a possible D gene (6 bases). This CDR3 contains 13 residues. Germline V gene data show CDR1 as MDHEN and CDR2 as SYDVKM. CDR3 nucleotide sequence: TGTGCCAGCAGTACAGGGAGCACAGATACGAAGTATTTT. Protein: CASSTGSTDTKYF.